This T cell receptor (beta chain) stems from a study of lymphopenia after photon versus proton radiotherapy (dated by TCRdb to the late 2010s). Concerning the study at large: The immunological effects of photon versus proton radiation therapy were compared in patients with gastrointestinal tumors who developed high-grade lymphopenia. The cohort included around 22 patients with gastrointestinal tumors who developed lymphopenia after receiving either photon or proton therapy. The goal of the study was to describe how the two radiation modalities differ in their effects on the immune system.

The library was produced with the immunoSEQ multiplex PCR assay. Alongside multiparametric flow cytometry, deep sequencing of rearranged TCR beta loci was used to profile the T cell repertoires. In its TCRdb copy, this immuneACCESS table keeps in-frame sequences only and misses some clones. Where compared with another copy, unresolved V genes explain less than half of these, and the others have no known cause. Counted in this sample were over 20,000 clones; around 89% of them appeared once. The top ten hold 11% of the sample. The CDR3 holds 16 amino acids from the cysteine to the phenylalanine. Left in the record is the CDR3 DNA by itself, 48 bases read in frame from the first base. According to the germline V gene (reference sequence), CDR1 reads MNHEY and CDR2 reads SMNVEV. The junction shows trimming of 6 bases on V and 1 base on J, plus 15 bases between the germline ends. Study-level results and caveats: The survival association was examined only in patients who died, and the authors described better survival with proton therapy as a possibility, not as a demonstrated result. After the lymphocyte count nadir, oligoclonal expansion, especially of CD8+ Temra cells, was observed in photon-treated repertoires, and the drop in diversity was driven by this expansion. During treatment, patients who received photon therapy lost naive T cells and TCR diversity and gained effector/memory populations, whereas patients who received proton therapy remained relatively stable. Across the cohort, among patients who died, a greater drop in TCR diversity after the nadir was inversely correlated with overall survival time.

Worth noting for this clone: The specificity of this receptor is unknown. Base quality data are lacking; no much larger clone is found one base away.

The sequences come from peripheral blood, collected from a patient treated with proton-based radiotherapy. The sequence was obtained from a man older than 75 with esophageal cancer. The V and J segments used are TRBV27 and TRBJ2-2; the D gene is perhaps TRBD1 or TRBD2, each of them matching over 5 bases. The DNA is TGTGCCAGCAGATCTTCCGGGACCCAGAACACCGGGGAGCTGTTTTTT. This codes for CASRSSGTQNTGELFF.